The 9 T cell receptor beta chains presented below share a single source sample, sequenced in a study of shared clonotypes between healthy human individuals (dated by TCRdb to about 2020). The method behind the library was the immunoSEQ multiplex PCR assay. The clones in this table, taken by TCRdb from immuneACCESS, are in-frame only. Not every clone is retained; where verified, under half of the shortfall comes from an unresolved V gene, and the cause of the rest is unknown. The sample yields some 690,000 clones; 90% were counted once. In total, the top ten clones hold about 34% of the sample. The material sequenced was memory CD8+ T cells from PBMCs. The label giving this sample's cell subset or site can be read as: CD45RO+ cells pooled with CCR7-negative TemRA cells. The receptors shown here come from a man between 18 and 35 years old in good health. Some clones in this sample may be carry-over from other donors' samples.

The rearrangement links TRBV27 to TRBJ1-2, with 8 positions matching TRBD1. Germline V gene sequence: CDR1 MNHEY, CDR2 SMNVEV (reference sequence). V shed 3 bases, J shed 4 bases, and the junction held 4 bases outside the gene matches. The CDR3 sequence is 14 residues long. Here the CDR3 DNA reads TGTGCCAGCAGTTTGGACAGGGATGGCTATGGCTACACCTTC. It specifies CASSLDRDGYGYTF.

The CDR3 DNA follows: TGCAGTGCCAACGTAGATACGCAGTATTTT. Protein product: CSANVDTQYF. V is TRBV20-1 and J is TRBJ2-3, with D uncertain. Trimming removed 6 bases at V and 5 bases at J, with 6 bases between. This CDR3 region has 10 residues. Germline assignment: CDR1 DFQATT and CDR2 SNEGSKA (reference sequence).

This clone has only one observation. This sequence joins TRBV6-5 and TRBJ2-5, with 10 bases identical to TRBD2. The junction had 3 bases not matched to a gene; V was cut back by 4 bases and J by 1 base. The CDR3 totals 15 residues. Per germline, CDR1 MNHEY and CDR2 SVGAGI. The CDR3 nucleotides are TGTGCCAGCAGTTTAGCGGGAGGAGCCCAAGAGACCCAGTACTTC. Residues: CASSLAGGAQETQYF.

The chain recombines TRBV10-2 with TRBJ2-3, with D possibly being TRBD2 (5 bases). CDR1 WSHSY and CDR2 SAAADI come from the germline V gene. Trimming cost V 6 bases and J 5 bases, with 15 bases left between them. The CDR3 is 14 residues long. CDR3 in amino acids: CASSLPIRGDTQYF. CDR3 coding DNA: TGCGCCAGCAGCCTACCTATCCGGGGAGATACGCAGTATTTT.

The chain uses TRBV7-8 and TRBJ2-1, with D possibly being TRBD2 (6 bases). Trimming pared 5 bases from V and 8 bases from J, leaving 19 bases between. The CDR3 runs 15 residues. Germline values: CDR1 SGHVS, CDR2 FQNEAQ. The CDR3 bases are TGTGCCAGCAGCGTCCGGAGGGCTGGGGTAGATGAGCAGTTCTTC. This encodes CASSVRRAGVDEQFF.

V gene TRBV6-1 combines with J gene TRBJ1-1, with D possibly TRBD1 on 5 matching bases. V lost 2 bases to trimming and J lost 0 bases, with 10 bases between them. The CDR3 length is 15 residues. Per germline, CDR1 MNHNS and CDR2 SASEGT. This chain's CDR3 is CASSEFAGLNTEAFF. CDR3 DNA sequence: TGTGCCAGCAGTGAATTCGCAGGGCTGAACACTGAAGCTTTCTTT.

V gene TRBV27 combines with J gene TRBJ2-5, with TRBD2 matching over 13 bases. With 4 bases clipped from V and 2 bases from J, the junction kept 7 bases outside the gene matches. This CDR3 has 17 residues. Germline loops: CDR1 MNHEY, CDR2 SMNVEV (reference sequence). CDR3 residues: CASSSRGLAGPQETQYF. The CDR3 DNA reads TGTGCCAGCAGTTCGCGGGGACTAGCGGGGCCACAAGAGACCCAGTACTTC.

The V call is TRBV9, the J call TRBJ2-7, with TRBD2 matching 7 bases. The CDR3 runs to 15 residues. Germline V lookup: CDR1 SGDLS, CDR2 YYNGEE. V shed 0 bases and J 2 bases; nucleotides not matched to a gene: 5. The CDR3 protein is CASSVADSGPYEQYF. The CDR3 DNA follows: TGTGCCAGCAGCGTAGCGGATAGCGGGCCCTACGAGCAGTACTTC. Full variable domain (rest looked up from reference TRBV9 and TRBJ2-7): DSGVTQTPKHLITATGQRVTLRCSPRSGDLSVYWYQQSLDQGLQFLIQYYNGEERAKGNILERFSAQQFPDLHSELNLSSLELGDSALYFCASSVADSGPYEQYFGPGTRLTVT.

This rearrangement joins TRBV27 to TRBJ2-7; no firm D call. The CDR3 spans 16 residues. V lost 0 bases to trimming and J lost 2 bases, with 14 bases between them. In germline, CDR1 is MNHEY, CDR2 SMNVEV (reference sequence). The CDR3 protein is CASSLSEVVPTYEQYF. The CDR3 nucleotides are TGTGCCAGCAGTTTATCGGAAGTGGTCCCAACCTACGAGCAGTACTTC.